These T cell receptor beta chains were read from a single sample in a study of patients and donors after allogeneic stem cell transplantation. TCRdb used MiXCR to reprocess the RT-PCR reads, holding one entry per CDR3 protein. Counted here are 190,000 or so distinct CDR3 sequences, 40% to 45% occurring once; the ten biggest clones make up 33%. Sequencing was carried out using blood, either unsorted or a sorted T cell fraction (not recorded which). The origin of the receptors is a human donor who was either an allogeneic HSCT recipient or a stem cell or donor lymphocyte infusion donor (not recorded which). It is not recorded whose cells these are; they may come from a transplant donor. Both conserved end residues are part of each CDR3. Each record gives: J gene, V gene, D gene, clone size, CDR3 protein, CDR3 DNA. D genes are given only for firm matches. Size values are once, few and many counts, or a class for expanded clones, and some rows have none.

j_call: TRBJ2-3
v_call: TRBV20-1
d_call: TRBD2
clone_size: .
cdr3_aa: CSAPPGGSTDTQYF
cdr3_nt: TGCAGTGCCCCCCCGGGGGGGTCCACAGATACGCAGTATTTT

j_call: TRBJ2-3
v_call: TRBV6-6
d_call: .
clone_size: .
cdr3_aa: CASIQIIGDTQYF
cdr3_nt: TGTGCCAGCATTCAAATTATCGGGGATACGCAGTATTTT

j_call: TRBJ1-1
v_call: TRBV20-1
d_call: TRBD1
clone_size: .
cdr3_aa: CSAGEQGTEAFF
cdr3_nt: TGCAGTGCTGGGGAACAGGGGACTGAAGCTTTCTTT

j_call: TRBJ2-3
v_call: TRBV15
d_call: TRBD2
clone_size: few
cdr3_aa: CATSREGLAGIGDTQYF
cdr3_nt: TGTGCCACCAGCAGAGAGGGGCTAGCGGGAATTGGGGATACGCAGTATTTT

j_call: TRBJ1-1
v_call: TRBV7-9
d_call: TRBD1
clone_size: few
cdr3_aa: CASSLVRGTGKNTEAFF
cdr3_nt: TGTGCCAGCAGCTTAGTGAGGGGGACAGGGAAGAACACTGAAGCTTTCTTT

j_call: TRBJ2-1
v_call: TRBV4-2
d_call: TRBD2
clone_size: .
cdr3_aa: CASSQELGGSINEQFF
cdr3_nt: TGTGCCAGCAGCCAAGAGCTTGGCGGGAGTATCAATGAGCAGTTCTTC

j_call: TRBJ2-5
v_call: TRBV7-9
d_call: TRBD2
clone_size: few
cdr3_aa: CASRPGGETQYF
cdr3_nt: TGTGCCAGCAGGCCGGGAGGAGAGACCCAGTACTTC

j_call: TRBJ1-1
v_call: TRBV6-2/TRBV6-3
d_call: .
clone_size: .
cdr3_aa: CASSQTLTVNTEAFF
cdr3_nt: TGTGCCAGCAGCCAAACCTTGACAGTGAACACTGAAGCTTTCTTT

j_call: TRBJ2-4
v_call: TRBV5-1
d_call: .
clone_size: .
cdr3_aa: CASSLTQAKNIQYF
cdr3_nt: TGCGCCAGCAGCTTGACTCAAGCCAAAAACATTCAGTACTTC

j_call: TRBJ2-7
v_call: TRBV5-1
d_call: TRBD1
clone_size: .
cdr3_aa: CASSPGQGNSEQYF
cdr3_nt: TGCGCCAGCAGCCCAGGACAGGGGAACAGCGAGCAGTACTTC

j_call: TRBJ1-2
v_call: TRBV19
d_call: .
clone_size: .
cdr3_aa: CASSIGNRPNYGYTF
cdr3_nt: TGTGCCAGTAGTATAGGAAACAGACCAAACTATGGCTACACCTTC

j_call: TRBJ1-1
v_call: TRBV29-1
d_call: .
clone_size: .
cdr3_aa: CSVEGTANTEAFF
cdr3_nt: TGCAGCGTTGAAGGGACGGCGAACACTGAAGCTTTCTTT

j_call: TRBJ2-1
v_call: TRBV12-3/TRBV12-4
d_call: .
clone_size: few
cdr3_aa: CASSSGGYYNEQFF
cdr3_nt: TGTGCCAGCAGTTCCGGAGGCTACTACAATGAGCAGTTCTTC

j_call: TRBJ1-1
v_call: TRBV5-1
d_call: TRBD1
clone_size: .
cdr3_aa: CASSSGGSNTEAFF
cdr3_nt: TGCGCCAGCAGCTCAGGGGGCTCGAACACTGAAGCTTTCTTT

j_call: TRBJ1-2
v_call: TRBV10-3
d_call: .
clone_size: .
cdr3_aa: CALQVGEGSDYGYTF
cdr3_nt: TGTGCTCTCCAAGTGGGGGAGGGTAGCGACTATGGCTACACCTTC

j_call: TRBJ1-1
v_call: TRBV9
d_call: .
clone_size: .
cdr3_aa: CASSVGSPTEAFF
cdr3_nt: TGTGCCAGCAGCGTAGGCAGCCCTACTGAAGCTTTCTTT

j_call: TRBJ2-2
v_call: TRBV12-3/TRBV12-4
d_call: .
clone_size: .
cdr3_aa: CATDSSGVGTGELFF
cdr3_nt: TGTGCCACCGATAGTTCGGGAGTAGGCACCGGGGAGCTGTTTTTT

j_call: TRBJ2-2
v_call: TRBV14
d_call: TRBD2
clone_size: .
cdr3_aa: CASSRRLAGTGELFF
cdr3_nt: TGTGCCAGCAGCCGTAGACTAGCAGGCACCGGGGAGCTGTTTTTT

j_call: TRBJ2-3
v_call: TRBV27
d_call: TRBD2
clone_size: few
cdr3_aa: CATSSGSPDTQYF
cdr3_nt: TGTGCCACGTCTAGCGGGAGCCCAGATACGCAGTATTTT

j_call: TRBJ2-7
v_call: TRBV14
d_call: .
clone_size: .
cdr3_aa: CASSQGDIEQYF
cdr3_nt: TGTGCCAGCAGCCAAGGAGATATCGAGCAGTACTTC

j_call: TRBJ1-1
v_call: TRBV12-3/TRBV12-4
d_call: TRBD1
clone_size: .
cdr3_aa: CASSYGAGTVLGACGF
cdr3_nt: TGTGCCAGCAGTTATGGGGCGGGGACAGTCCTCGGCGCTTGTGGATTT

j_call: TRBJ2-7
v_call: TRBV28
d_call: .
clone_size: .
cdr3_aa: CASSLLASHYEQYF
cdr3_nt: TGTGCCAGCAGTTTATTGGCTTCCCACTACGAGCAGTACTTC

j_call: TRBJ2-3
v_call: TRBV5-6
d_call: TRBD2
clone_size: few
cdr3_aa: CASSPGLAELGPGDTQYF
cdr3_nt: TGTGCCAGCAGTCCGGGACTAGCGGAGCTGGGACCGGGGGATACGCAGTATTTT

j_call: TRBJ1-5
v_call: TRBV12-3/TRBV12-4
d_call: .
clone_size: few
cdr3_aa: CASSFSLNQPQHF
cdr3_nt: TGTGCCAGCAGTTTCTCCCTAAATCAGCCCCAGCATTTT

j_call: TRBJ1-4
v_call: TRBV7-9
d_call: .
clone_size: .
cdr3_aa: CASDKDGEKLFF
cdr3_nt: TGTGCCAGCGACAAGGATGGGGAAAAACTGTTTTTT

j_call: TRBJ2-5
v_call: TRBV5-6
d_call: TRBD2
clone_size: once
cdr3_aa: CASSFGTSGTLQETQYF
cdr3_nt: TGTGCCAGCAGCTTCGGGACTAGCGGGACGCTCCAAGAGACCCAGTACTTC

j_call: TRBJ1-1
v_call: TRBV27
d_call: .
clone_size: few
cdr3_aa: CASSLGGGMNTEAFF
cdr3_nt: TGTGCCAGCAGTCTAGGGGGTGGAATGAACACTGAAGCTTTCTTT

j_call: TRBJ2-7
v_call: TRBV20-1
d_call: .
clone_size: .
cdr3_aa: CSARGSGPSVSYEQYF
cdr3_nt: TGCAGTGCTAGGGGCTCCGGGCCGTCTGTTTCCTACGAGCAGTACTTC

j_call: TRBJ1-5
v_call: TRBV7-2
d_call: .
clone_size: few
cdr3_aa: CASSRGDNQPQHF
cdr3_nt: TGTGCCAGCAGCCGGGGGGACAACCAGCCCCAGCATTTT

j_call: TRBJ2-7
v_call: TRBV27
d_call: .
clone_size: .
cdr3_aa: CASSWTAKDEQYF
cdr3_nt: TGTGCCAGCAGTTGGACAGCTAAGGACGAGCAGTACTTC

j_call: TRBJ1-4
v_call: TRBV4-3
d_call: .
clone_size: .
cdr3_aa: CASSQARGAGYHEKLFF
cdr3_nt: TGCGCCAGCAGCCAAGCAAGAGGGGCGGGATACCATGAAAAACTGTTTTTT

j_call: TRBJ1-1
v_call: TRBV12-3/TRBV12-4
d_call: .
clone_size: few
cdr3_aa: CASSLGASGREAFF
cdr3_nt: TGTGCCAGCAGTTTAGGCGCCTCGGGACGCGAAGCTTTCTTT

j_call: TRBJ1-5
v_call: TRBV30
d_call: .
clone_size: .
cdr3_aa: CAWGTRAQNQPQHF
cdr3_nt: TGTGCCTGGGGAACTCGGGCCCAAAATCAGCCCCAGCATTTT

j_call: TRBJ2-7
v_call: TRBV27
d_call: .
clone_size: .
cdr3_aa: CASSLLFGTLAYEQYF
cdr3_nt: TGTGCCAGCAGTTTATTATTCGGCACCCTAGCCTACGAGCAGTACTTC

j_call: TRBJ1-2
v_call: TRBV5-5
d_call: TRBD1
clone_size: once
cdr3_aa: CASSLGQGAPPDGYTF
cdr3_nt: TGTGCCAGCAGCTTGGGACAGGGGGCACCTCCGGATGGCTACACCTTC

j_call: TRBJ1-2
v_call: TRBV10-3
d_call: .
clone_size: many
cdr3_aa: CAISEKGGGYTF
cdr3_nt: TGTGCCATCAGTGAGAAGGGTGGCGGCTACACCTTC

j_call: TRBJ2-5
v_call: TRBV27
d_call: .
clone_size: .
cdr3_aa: CASSLSPRGQETQYF
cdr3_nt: TGTGCCAGCAGTTTATCCCCTCGGGGCCAAGAGACCCAGTACTTC

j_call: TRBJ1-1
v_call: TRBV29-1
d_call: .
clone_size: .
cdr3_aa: CSAWGVQGNTEAFF
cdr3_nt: TGCAGCGCCTGGGGGGTTCAAGGGAACACTGAAGCTTTCTTT

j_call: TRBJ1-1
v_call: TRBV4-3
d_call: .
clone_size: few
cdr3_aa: CASSRGENTEAFF
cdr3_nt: TGCGCCAGCAGCCGGGGAGAGAACACTGAAGCTTTCTTT

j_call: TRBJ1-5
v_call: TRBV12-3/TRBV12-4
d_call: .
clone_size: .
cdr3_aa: CASSLRQGYGNQPQHF
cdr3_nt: TGTGCCAGCAGTTTGCGTCAGGGGTACGGCAATCAGCCCCAGCATTTT

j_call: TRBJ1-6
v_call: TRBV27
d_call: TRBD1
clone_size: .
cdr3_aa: CASTETGGNSPLHF
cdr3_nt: TGTGCCAGCACTGAGACAGGGGGGAATTCACCCCTCCACTTT

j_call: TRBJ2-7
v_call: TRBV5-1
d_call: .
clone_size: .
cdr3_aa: CASRDWRDGEQYF
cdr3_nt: TGCGCCAGCAGGGACTGGAGGGATGGCGAGCAGTACTTC

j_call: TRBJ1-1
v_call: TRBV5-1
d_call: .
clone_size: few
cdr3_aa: CASSLNAQAGLVEAFF
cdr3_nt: TGCGCCAGCAGCTTGAACGCGCAAGCCGGATTAGTTGAAGCTTTCTTT

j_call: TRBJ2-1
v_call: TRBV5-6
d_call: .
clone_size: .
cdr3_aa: CASSSSGILYNEQFF
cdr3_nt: TGTGCCAGCAGCTCCTCCGGAATCCTCTACAATGAGCAGTTCTTC

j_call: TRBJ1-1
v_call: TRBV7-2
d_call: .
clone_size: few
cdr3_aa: CASSSGLQVKEAFF
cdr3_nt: TGTGCCAGCAGCTCGGGACTGCAGGTAAAGGAAGCTTTCTTT

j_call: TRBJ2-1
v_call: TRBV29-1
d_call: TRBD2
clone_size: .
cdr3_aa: CSVVSGRRYEQFF
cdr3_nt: TGCAGCGTTGTTAGCGGGAGACGGTATGAGCAGTTCTTC

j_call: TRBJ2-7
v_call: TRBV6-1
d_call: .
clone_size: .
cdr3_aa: CAIPGLRTPYEQYF
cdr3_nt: TGTGCCATACCAGGATTGAGGACGCCCTACGAGCAGTACTTC

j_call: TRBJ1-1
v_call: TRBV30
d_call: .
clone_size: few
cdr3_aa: CAWTQGQAFF
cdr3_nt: TGTGCCTGGACCCAGGGACAAGCTTTCTTT

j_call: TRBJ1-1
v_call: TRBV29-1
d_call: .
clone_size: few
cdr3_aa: CSVLSSNTEAFF
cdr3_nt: TGCAGCGTTCTTAGCTCGAACACTGAAGCTTTCTTT

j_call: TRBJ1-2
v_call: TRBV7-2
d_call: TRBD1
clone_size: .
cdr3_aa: CASSLAFGQGSGYTF
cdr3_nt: TGTGCCAGCAGCTTAGCGTTCGGACAGGGTAGCGGCTACACCTTC

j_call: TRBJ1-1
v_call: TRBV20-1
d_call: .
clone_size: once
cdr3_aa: CSARLYDSTEAFF
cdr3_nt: TGCAGTGCTCGCCTCTATGATAGCACTGAAGCTTTCTTT

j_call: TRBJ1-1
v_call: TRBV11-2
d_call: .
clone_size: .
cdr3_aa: CASSLVRTQNTEAFF
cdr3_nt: TGTGCCAGCAGCTTAGTCAGGACACAGAACACTGAAGCTTTCTTT

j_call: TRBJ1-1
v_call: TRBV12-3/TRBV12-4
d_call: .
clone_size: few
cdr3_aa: CASRPRGIVRMNTEAFF
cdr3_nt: TGTGCCAGCAGGCCTAGGGGGATTGTACGGATGAACACTGAAGCTTTCTTT

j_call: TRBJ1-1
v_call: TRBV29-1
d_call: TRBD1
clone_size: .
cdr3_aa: CSVDPTGWTEAFF
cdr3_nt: TGCAGCGTTGATCCGACAGGGTGGACTGAAGCTTTCTTT

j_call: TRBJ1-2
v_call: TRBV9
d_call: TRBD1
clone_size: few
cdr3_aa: CASSVARDRGTYGYTF
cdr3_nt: TGTGCCAGCAGCGTAGCTCGTGACAGGGGGACGTATGGCTACACCTTC